This T cell receptor (beta chain) was obtained from a study of blood T cells in healthy people across ages. A second about 6 to 11 cycle PCR used barcoded and J-beta primers. Each cDNA molecule was tagged by a template-switch adaptor with 12 random nucleotides. TCRdb reprocessed the 5' RACE reads with MiXCR, giving one entry per CDR3 protein. The sample contains about 930,000 distinct CDR3 sequences, about 27% of which appear only once. This clonotype has a count of ten or more. Trimming removed 1 base at V and 2 bases at J, with 3 bases between. CDR1 SQVTM and CDR2 ANQGSEA come from the germline V gene. The CDR3 has 11 amino acids. PBMCs numbering at least 6.5 million were isolated per sample. These records were also assigned to another study, of T cells of mothers and their children. Turning to that study: About 3 million TCR beta reads per child versus over 9 million per mother.

This clonotype was obtained from a woman aged 40 to 50 in good health. Sequencing was performed on blood. The chain is built from TRBV29-1 and TRBJ2-7, with D hard to call. The CDR3 protein is CSVEGTYEQYF. As DNA, the CDR3 is TGCAGCGTTGAAGGGACCTACGAGCAGTACTTC.